This T cell receptor beta chain derives from a study of T cell changes during pregnancy in multiple sclerosis. The protocol was immunoSEQ multiplex PCR, while the TCRdb copy is restricted to in-frame clones and leaves out a portion. The table lists approximately 44,000 clones, 85% to 95% of them singletons. The clonotype was recovered from a female donor with multiple sclerosis, enrolled in a pregnancy study. The sample was CD4+ T cells from peripheral blood mononuclear cells, taken in the third trimester of pregnancy.

The CDR3 is CASREGQGMSGYTF. DNA of the CDR3: TGCGCCAGCAGGGAGGGGCAGGGGATGTCTGGCTACACCTTC. The rearrangement joins TRBV10-1 to TRBJ1-2; D possibly corresponds to TRBD1 (6 bases). CDR3 length equals 14 residues. V was clipped by 6 bases and J by 7 bases, with 18 bases between them. Germline-derived CDR1 and CDR2 are WNHNN and SYGVQD (reference sequence).